These 12 T cell receptor beta chains came from one sample sequenced in a study of blood T cell repertoires in COVID-19. Sequencing used immunoSEQ multiplex PCR; TCRdb keeps in-frame clones, though not all of them. Of fewer than 350,000 clones in the sample, roughly 87% were seen once. Sequenced: PBMCs or T cells enriched from blood (not recorded which). Every receptor here comes from a woman under 40 who had recovered from COVID-19.

The V call is TRBV9, the J call TRBJ2-2, with D perhaps TRBD2 (5 bases). Germline CDR1 reads SGDLS; CDR2 reads YYNGEE. The CDR3 has 17 amino acids. V was pared by 1 base and J by 4 bases, with 17 bases between. The CDR3 sequence: CASSVRAASRGTGELFF. The CDR3 DNA reads TGTGCCAGCAGCGTAAGGGCCGCATCACGGGGCACCGGGGAGCTGTTTTTT.

The chain joins TRBV29-1 to TRBJ2-5; 11 nucleotides line up with TRBD2. Germline trimming cut 6 bases from V and 4 bases from J; bases unmatched to any gene: 7. CDR1 is SQVTM and CDR2 is ANQGSEA in the germline V gene. The CDR3 sequence is 14 residues long. The CDR3 DNA follows: TGCAGCGTCGCGCCTGGACTAGCGGGAGAGACCCAGTACTTC. Amino acid sequence: CSVAPGLAGETQYF.

The rearrangement uses TRBV27 and TRBJ1-1; D possibly corresponds to TRBD1 (6 bases). The length of the CDR3 is 14 residues. CDR1 is MNHEY and CDR2 is SMNVEV in the germline V gene (reference sequence). V lost 3 bases, J lost 4 bases, and 12 bases lay in between. In nucleotides, the CDR3 is TGTGCCAGCAGTTTTAGAGGGACAATCACTGAAGCTTTCTTT. Translation gives CASSFRGTITEAFF.

The chain employs TRBV30 and TRBJ1-1, with 9 bases aligning to TRBD1. V shed 2 bases and J 7 bases; nucleotides not matched to a gene: 5. Looked up from germline, CDR1 is GTSNPN and CDR2 is SVGIG (reference sequence). There are 13 residues in the CDR3. The CDR3 bases are TGTGCCTGGAGTATACGGACAGGGGTTGAAGCTTTCTTT. Its protein is CAWSIRTGVEAFF.

This chain uses TRBV3-1 (or the pseudogene TRBV3-2) with TRBJ2-1; maybe TRBD1 (5 bases). Trimming pared 2 bases from V and 6 bases from J, leaving 8 bases between. This CDR3 has 13 amino acids. Germline CDR1 and CDR2: LGHDT and YNNKEL (reference sequence). As DNA, the CDR3 is TGTGCCAGCAGCCAATTCAGGGTCAATGAGCAGTTCTTC. Translating gives CASSQFRVNEQFF.

The rearrangement links TRBV27 to TRBJ2-5; TRBD1 is a possible D gene (6 bases). Germline assignment: CDR1 MNHEY and CDR2 SMNVEV (reference sequence). CDR3 length: 14 residues. Trimming took off 1 base at V and 7 bases at J, with 13 bases between the two ends. CDR3 amino acids: CASSLLQGGGTQYF. CDR3 DNA: TGTGCCAGCAGTTTATTACAGGGTGGTGGGACCCAGTACTTC.

The rearrangement uses TRBV19 and TRBJ1-4; 7 bases are a match to TRBD1. The V segment lost 5 bases and the J segment 7 bases; nucleotides outside the gene matches: 13. Germline V lookup: CDR1 LNHDA, CDR2 SQIVND (reference sequence). This CDR3 is built from 16 residues. The CDR3 DNA reads as TGTGCCAGTAGTGTCCCTGGGACAGTTAGCGGTGAAAAACTGTTTTTT. This codes for CASSVPGTVSGEKLFF.

This chain connects TRBV7-9 to TRBJ2-7, with 8 nucleotides matching TRBD2. The CDR3 has 13 amino acids. Losses at the gene ends were 5 bases for V and 3 bases for J; bases not matched to a gene: 3. Germline V gene sequence: CDR1 SEHNR, CDR2 FQNEAQ (reference sequence). This chain's CDR3 is CASSTGTSYEQYF. CDR3 DNA: TGTGCCAGCAGCACCGGGACTAGCTACGAGCAGTACTTC.

This chain links TRBV18 with TRBJ2-2, with D maybe TRBD2 (6 bases). V lost 5 bases to trimming and J lost 3 bases, with 16 bases between them. This CDR3 comprises 16 residues. CDR1 KGHSH and CDR2 LQKENI come from the germline V gene. CDR3 residues: CASSISLATYTGELFF. CDR3 coding DNA: TGTGCCAGCTCAATCTCGCTAGCGACTTACACCGGGGAGCTGTTTTTT.

J is TRBJ2-1 and V is TRBV30, with D possibly matching TRBD2 (6 bases). The CDR3 consists of 12 residues. CDR1 GTSNPN and CDR2 SVGIG come from the germline V gene (reference sequence). The V and J ends lost 1 base and 9 bases respectively, with 10 bases between them. CDR3 amino acids: CAWSAGGGEQFF. The DNA for the CDR3 is TGTGCCTGGAGTGCCGGGGGTGGTGAGCAGTTCTTC. Based on the CDR3 plus reference TRBV30 and TRBJ2-1, the full variable domain is SQTIHQWPATLVQPVGSPLSLECTVEGTSNPNLYWYRQAAGRGLQLLFYSVGIGQISSEVPQNLSASRPQDRQFILSSKKLLLSDSGFYLCAWSAGGGEQFFGPGTRLTVL.

The rearrangement joins TRBV10-1 to TRBJ1-1, with 10 positions matching TRBD1. The length of the CDR3 is 19 residues. Germline-derived CDR1 and CDR2 are WNHNN and SYGVQD (reference sequence). Trimming cost V 6 bases and J 0 bases; bases outside gene matches: 16. In nucleotides, the CDR3 is TGCGCCAGCAGGTGTCGACAGGGGGCTAGGTATCGGTTGAACACTGAAGCTTTCTTT. Protein sequence: CASRCRQGARYRLNTEAFF.

V and J are TRBV7-2 and TRBJ2-1; 10 bases fit TRBD2. Germline loops: CDR1 SGHTA, CDR2 FQGNSA. The CDR3 totals 18 residues. The ends lost 4 bases at V and 7 bases at J; junction bases unmatched: 16. The CDR3 DNA sequence: TGTGCCAGCAGCTCTGTAAAGCGATTCGGGACTAGCGTGAATGAGCAGTTCTTC. Its translation: CASSSVKRFGTSVNEQFF.